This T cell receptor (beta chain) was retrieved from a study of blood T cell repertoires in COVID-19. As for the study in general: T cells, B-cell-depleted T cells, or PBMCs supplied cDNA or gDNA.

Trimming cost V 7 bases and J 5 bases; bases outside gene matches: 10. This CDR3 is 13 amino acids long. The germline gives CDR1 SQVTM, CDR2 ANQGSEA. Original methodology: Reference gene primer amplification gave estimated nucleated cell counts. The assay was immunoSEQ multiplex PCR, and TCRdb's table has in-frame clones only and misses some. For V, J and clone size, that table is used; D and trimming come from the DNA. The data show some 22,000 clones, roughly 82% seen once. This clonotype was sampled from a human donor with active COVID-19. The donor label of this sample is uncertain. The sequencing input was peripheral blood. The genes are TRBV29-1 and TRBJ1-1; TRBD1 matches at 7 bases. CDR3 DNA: TGCAGCGGACAGGGCGGAGGGGTGACTGAAGCTTTCTTT. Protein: CSGQGGGVTEAFF. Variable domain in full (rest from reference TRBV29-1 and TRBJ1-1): SAVISQKPSRDICQRGTSLTIQCQVDSQVTMMFWYRQQPGQSLTLIATANQGSEATYESGFVIDKFPISRPNLTFSTLTVSNMSPEDSSIYLCSGQGGGVTEAFFGQGTRLTVV.